This TCR beta chain was identified during a study of blood T cells in healthy people across ages. CDR1 and CDR2 from the germline V gene are DFQATT and SNEGSKA (reference sequence). The ends lost 3 bases at V and 6 bases at J; junction bases unmatched: 2. The CDR3 spans 14 residues. Comment on this clonotype: Its target is not known.

There were at least 5.5 micrograms of total RNA extracted from every sample. Combining a sample-barcoded 5' primer with a J-beta primer mix, a second PCR ran for roughly 7 to 11 cycles. One entry per CDR3 protein, called by TCRdb with MiXCR from the 5' RACE reads. There are 550,000 to 600,000 distinct CDR3 sequences in the sample; around 48% occur only once, and around 23% lies in the top ten. General study results and limits: As age increased, TCR beta diversity per million T cells fell in a roughly linear fashion. Aged donors had fewer naive CD4+ cells and lower diversity than long-lived donors. With unsorted PBMCs, a conclusive comparison of naive versus antigen-experienced cells was not possible.

This clonotype originated in a man at least 80 years old in good health. The specimen was blood. The chain is built from TRBV20-1 and TRBJ2-3, with 14 bases identical to TRBD2. DNA for the CDR3: TGCAGTGCTAGGGGACTAGCGGGAGAGGATACGCAGTATTTT. This sequence encodes CSARGLAGEDTQYF.